A selection of T cell receptor beta chains follows, all from one sample in a study of PD-1 blockade in mismatch repair-deficient tumors. Sequencing was performed with immunoSEQ multiplex PCR; in TCRdb, only in-frame clones are kept and a portion is missing. The sample carries about 84,000 clones, around 85% recorded once. This material consisted of peripheral blood, taken 12 weeks after starting pembrolizumab. All receptors derive from an adult with mismatch repair-deficient cancer. The CDR3 runs from the conserved cysteine through the conserved F or W. D genes are given only for firm matches. Size is stated for part of the rows, as once, few or many counts, or as a class when the clone is expanded.

j_call: TRBJ1-2
clone_size: -
d_call: -
v_call: TRBV6-5
cdr3_nt: TGTGCCAGCAGTTACTCGCCAGACATTAACGGCTACACCTTC
cdr3_aa: CASSYSPDINGYTF

j_call: TRBJ1-1
clone_size: -
d_call: -
v_call: TRBV7-9
cdr3_nt: TGTGCCAGCAGCTTGACAATTGAAGCTTTCTTT
cdr3_aa: CASSLTIEAFF

j_call: TRBJ2-1
clone_size: -
d_call: -
v_call: TRBV27
cdr3_nt: TGTGCCAGCAGTTTGGGTAGTCCCAATGAGCAGTTCTTC
cdr3_aa: CASSLGSPNEQFF

j_call: TRBJ2-2
clone_size: many
d_call: TRBD2
v_call: TRBV25-1
cdr3_nt: TGTGCCAGCAGTGAACTTAGCGGGGGGACCGGGGAGCTGTTTTTT
cdr3_aa: CASSELSGGTGELFF

j_call: TRBJ1-3
clone_size: once
d_call: -
v_call: TRBV28
cdr3_nt: TGTGCCAGCTCCCGGGCCGGAAACACCATATATTTT
cdr3_aa: CASSRAGNTIYF

j_call: TRBJ1-5
clone_size: -
d_call: -
v_call: TRBV5-5
cdr3_nt: TGTGCCAGCAGCTTGGAAGGGAGGGGAGATCAGCCCCAGCATTTT
cdr3_aa: CASSLEGRGDQPQHF

j_call: TRBJ2-5
clone_size: medium-sized
d_call: -
v_call: TRBV14
cdr3_nt: TGTGCCAGGTACCGAGAGACCCAGTACTTC
cdr3_aa: CARYRETQYF

j_call: TRBJ2-3
clone_size: -
d_call: TRBD2
v_call: TRBV9
cdr3_nt: TGTGCCAGCAGCTCTACCATGGGTAGCGGGATGAATTACAACACAGATACGCAGTATTTT
cdr3_aa: CASSSTMGSGMNYNTDTQYF

j_call: TRBJ2-1
clone_size: -
d_call: -
v_call: TRBV7-8
cdr3_nt: TGTGCCAGCAGCCCCTCAACCTTAGCGAGCTCCTACAATGAGCAGTTCTTC
cdr3_aa: CASSPSTLASSYNEQFF

j_call: TRBJ2-3
clone_size: few
d_call: TRBD2
v_call: TRBV5-1
cdr3_nt: TGCGCCAGCAGCTCAGGACTAGCGGGAGGGCTGACAGATACGCAGTATTTT
cdr3_aa: CASSSGLAGGLTDTQYF

j_call: TRBJ2-5
clone_size: -
d_call: TRBD1
v_call: TRBV11-1
cdr3_nt: TGTGCCAGCAGCTTACAGGACAGGGGCGTAATGGAGACCCAGTACTTC
cdr3_aa: CASSLQDRGVMETQYF

j_call: TRBJ2-3
clone_size: few
d_call: TRBD2
v_call: TRBV10-3
cdr3_nt: TGTGCCATCAGTGGGACTAGCGGGGGCACAGATACGCAGTATTTT
cdr3_aa: CAISGTSGGTDTQYF

j_call: TRBJ1-5
clone_size: -
d_call: -
v_call: TRBV7-2
cdr3_nt: TGTGCCAGCAGTGTAACAAGGGGAGAGAATCAGCCCCAGCATTTT
cdr3_aa: CASSVTRGENQPQHF

j_call: TRBJ1-2
clone_size: -
d_call: -
v_call: TRBV5-4
cdr3_nt: TGTGCCAGCAGCTTGGGAGGCGGGGGCGACTCACATGGCTACACCTTC
cdr3_aa: CASSLGGGGDSHGYTF

j_call: TRBJ2-1
clone_size: -
d_call: -
v_call: TRBV9
cdr3_nt: TGTGCCAGCAGCGTAGTGGAAAGTCTCAATGAGCAGTTCTTC
cdr3_aa: CASSVVESLNEQFF

j_call: TRBJ2-7
clone_size: once
d_call: TRBD1
v_call: TRBV6-5
cdr3_nt: TGTGCCAGCAGCCGGGACAGGGGATCCTACGAGCAGTACTTC
cdr3_aa: CASSRDRGSYEQYF

j_call: TRBJ2-2
clone_size: -
d_call: TRBD1
v_call: TRBV11-2
cdr3_nt: TGTGCCAGCAGCTTGCAGGGGGCGAACACCGGGGAGCTGTTTTTT
cdr3_aa: CASSLQGANTGELFF

j_call: TRBJ2-5
clone_size: -
d_call: TRBD2
v_call: TRBV30
cdr3_nt: TGTGCCTGGAGACCGACTAGCGGGACGGGGGAGACCCAGTACTTC
cdr3_aa: CAWRPTSGTGETQYF

j_call: TRBJ1-1
clone_size: -
d_call: -
v_call: TRBV6-6
cdr3_nt: TGTGCCAGCAGTTACAGGCAGAAACGTGAAGCTTTCTTT
cdr3_aa: CASSYRQKREAFF